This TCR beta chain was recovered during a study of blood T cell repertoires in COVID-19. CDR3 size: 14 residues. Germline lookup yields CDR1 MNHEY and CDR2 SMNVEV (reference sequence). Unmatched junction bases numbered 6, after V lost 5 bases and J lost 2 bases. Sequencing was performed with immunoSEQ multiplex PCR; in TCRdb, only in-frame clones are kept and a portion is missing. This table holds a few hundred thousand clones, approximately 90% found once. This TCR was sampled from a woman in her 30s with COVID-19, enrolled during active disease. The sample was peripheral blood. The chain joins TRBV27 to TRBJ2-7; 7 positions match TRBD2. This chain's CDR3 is CASSHRGGPYEQYF. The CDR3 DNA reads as TGTGCCAGCAGTCACCGCGGGGGTCCCTACGAGCAGTACTTC.